This T cell receptor (beta chain) came from a study of patients and donors after allogeneic stem cell transplantation. TCRdb re-derived calls from the RT-PCR reads in MiXCR, one entry per CDR3 protein. The table shows some 960,000 distinct CDR3 sequences, with roughly 17% occurring only once. The CDR3 spans 16 residues. Germline CDR1 SEHNR, CDR2 FQNEAQ (reference sequence). The V end lost 2 bases, the J end lost 1 base, and 14 bases lay between the germline ends. This clonotype was picked up one time. This sequence joins TRBV7-9 and TRBJ1-1; no clear D. The sequenced sample was blood, either unsorted or a sorted T cell fraction (not recorded which). The receptor comes from a human donor who was either an allogeneic HSCT recipient or a stem cell or donor lymphocyte infusion donor (not recorded which). It is not recorded whose cells these are; they may come from a transplant donor. The CDR3 protein is CASSLSKPGRNTEAFF. CDR3 nucleotide sequence: TGTGCCAGCAGCTTAAGCAAGCCAGGAAGGAACACTGAAGCTTTCTTT.